These 3 T cell receptor beta chains were sequenced from one sample in a study of graft-versus-host responses after intestinal transplantation. No cognate antigen is known for these TCRs. Only in-frame clones appear in the TCRdb table, and some are missing; sequencing was by immunoSEQ multiplex PCR. This sample has 40,000 to 55,000 clones, with 70% to 90% found just once. Sequenced here: unstimulated CD4+ T cells sorted from spleen or lymph node cells, sampled before transplant. The receptor set was obtained from a human donor who was the organ donor for an intestinal transplant.

V gene TRBV6-4 combines with J gene TRBJ1-4, with D tentatively TRBD1 (5 bases). This CDR3 has 15 amino acids. The germline gives CDR1 MRHNA, CDR2 SNTAGT. Trimming took off 4 bases at V and 7 bases at J, with 16 bases between the two ends. The CDR3 sequence is CASSAGPTGGEKLFF. CDR3 nucleotide sequence: TGTGCCAGCAGTGCCGGCCCCACGGGGGGTGAAAAACTGTTTTTT.

The chain uses TRBV2 and TRBJ2-7, with no clear D. The CDR3 loop spans 15 amino acids. V shed 6 bases and J shed 7 bases, with 22 bases lying between them. Germline V gene sequence: CDR1 SNHLY, CDR2 FYNNEI. The chain's CDR3 is CASSAAATRGSEQYF. DNA for the CDR3: TGTGCCAGCAGCGCTGCGGCTACTCGAGGCAGTGAGCAGTACTTC.

The chain recombines TRBV12-5 with TRBJ2-3; no definite D call. Germline V CDR1 and CDR2: LGHNT, FRNRAP. The V and J ends lost 1 base and 2 bases respectively, with 16 bases between them. This CDR3 spans 17 amino acids. The CDR3 sequence: CASGLGAGNSITDTQYF. The CDR3 nucleotides are TGTGCTAGTGGTTTGGGTGCAGGCAACTCCATCACAGATACGCAGTATTTT.